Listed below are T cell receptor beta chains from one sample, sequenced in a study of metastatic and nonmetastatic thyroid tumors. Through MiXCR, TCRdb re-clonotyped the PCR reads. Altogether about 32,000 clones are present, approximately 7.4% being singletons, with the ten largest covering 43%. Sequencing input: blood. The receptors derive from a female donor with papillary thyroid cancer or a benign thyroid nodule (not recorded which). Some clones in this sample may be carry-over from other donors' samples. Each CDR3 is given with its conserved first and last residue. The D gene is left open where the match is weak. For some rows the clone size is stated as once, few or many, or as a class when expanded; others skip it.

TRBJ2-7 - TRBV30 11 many CAWSVRTDQYF TGTGCCTGGAGTGTGCGGACAGACCAGTACTTC
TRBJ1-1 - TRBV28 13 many CASHNNMNTEAFF TGTGCCAGCCACAATAACATGAACACTGAAGCTTTCTTT
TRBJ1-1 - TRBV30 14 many CAWNVKQVLTEAFF TGTGCCTGGAATGTCAAGCAGGTTCTGACTGAAGCTTTCTTT
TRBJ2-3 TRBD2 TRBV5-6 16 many CASSPLAGGSTDTQYF TGTGCCAGCAGCCCTCTAGCGGGAGGAAGCACAGATACGCAGTATTTT
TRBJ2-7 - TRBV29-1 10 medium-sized CSVVQHEQYF TGCAGCGTCGTACAGCACGAGCAGTACTTC
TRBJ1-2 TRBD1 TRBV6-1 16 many CASRHPGQGARDGYTF TGTGCCAGCAGACATCCGGGACAGGGGGCGCGTGATGGCTACACCTTC
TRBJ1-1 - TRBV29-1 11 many CSVVAVSEAFF TGCAGCGTTGTGGCGGTTTCTGAAGCTTTCTTT
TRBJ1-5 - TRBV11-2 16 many CASSSERGRSNQPQHF TGTGCCAGCAGCTCAGAGAGAGGACGGAGCAATCAGCCCCAGCATTTT
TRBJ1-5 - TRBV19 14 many CASSIDRGRQPQHF TGTGCCAGTAGTATAGATAGGGGGAGACAGCCCCAGCATTTT
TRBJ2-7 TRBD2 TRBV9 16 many CASSGGLAGGRYEQYF TGTGCCAGCAGCGGAGGACTAGCGGGAGGTCGTTACGAGCAGTACTTC
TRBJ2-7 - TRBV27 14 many CASSLRGKYYEQYF TGTGCCAGCAGTTTAAGGGGAAAGTACTACGAGCAGTACTTC
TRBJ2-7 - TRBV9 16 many CASSAGVVGGIREQYF TGTGCCAGCAGCGCAGGGGTGGTCGGGGGCATTCGCGAGCAGTACTTC
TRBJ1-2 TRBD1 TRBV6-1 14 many CASSHDRGGYGYTF TGTGCCAGCAGCCACGACAGGGGGGGGTATGGCTACACCTTC
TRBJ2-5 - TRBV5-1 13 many CASSRPNQETQYF TGCGCCAGCAGCCGACCTAACCAAGAGACCCAGTACTTC
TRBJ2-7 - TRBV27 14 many CASSSQIFSYEQYF TGTGCCAGCAGTTCTCAGATTTTCTCCTACGAGCAGTACTTC
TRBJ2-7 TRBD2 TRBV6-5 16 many CASSYVEAGDSYEQYF TGTGCCAGCAGTTACGTCGAAGCGGGAGACTCCTACGAGCAGTACTTC
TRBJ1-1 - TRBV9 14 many CASSVGGVATEAFF TGTGCCAGCAGCGTAGGGGGGGTTGCCACTGAAGCTTTCTTT
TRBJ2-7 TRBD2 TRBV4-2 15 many CASSQDPAGVYEQYF TGTGCCAGCAGCCAAGATCCAGCGGGAGTCTACGAGCAGTACTTC
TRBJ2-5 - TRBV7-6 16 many CASSPAPARLGETQYF TGTGCCAGCAGCCCCGCGCCGGCCAGACTGGGGGAGACCCAGTACTTC
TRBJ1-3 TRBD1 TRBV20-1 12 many CSVTGVGNTIYF TGCAGCGTAACAGGGGTTGGAAACACCATATATTTT
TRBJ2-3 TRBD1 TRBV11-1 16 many CASSPLQGGGTDTQYF TGTGCCAGCAGCCCACTACAAGGGGGCGGAACAGATACGCAGTATTTT
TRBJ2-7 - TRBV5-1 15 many CASSPLDVSPWEQYF TGCGCCAGCAGCCCCCTCGACGTTTCTCCGTGGGAGCAGTACTTC
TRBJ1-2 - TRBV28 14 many CASSLGSGGTGYTF TGTGCCAGCAGTTTAGGGTCGGGGGGCACGGGCTACACCTTC
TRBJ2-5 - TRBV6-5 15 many CASSYELRRQETQYF TGTGCCAGCAGTTACGAGTTACGGAGGCAAGAGACCCAGTACTTC
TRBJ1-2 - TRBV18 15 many CASSPGLRTGYGYTF TGTGCCAGCTCACCAGGGCTTAGGACCGGGTATGGCTACACCTTC
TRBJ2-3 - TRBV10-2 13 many CASFGDPSYTQYF TGCGCCAGCTTCGGAGATCCCTCATATACGCAGTATTTT
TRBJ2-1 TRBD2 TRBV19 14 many CASSISGRDNEQFF TGTGCCAGTAGTATAAGCGGGAGGGACAATGAGCAGTTCTTC
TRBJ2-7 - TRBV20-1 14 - CSAAGGSHSYEQYF TGCAGTGCGGCCGGCGGGTCCCACTCCTACGAGCAGTACTTC
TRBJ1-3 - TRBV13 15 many CASSLDLTRRNTIYF TGTGCCAGCAGCTTAGATTTGACAAGAAGAAACACCATATATTTT
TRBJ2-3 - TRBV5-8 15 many CASSIAGGGRARQYF TGTGCCAGCAGCATCGCTGGTGGGGGCAGGGCTCGGCAGTATTTT
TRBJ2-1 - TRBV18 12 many CASSQVGDEQFF TGTGCCAGCTCACAGGTGGGCGATGAGCAGTTCTTC
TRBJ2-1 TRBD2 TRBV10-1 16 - CASSALSGGTYNEQFF TGCGCCAGCAGTGCTCTTAGCGGGGGAACATACAATGAGCAGTTCTTC
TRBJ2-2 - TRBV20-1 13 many CSAPYANTGELFF TGCAGTGCTCCCTACGCGAACACCGGGGAGCTGTTTTTT
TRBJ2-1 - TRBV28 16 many CASSSPGTTTYNEQFF TGTGCCAGCAGTTCCCCAGGGACGACAACCTACAATGAGCAGTTCTTC
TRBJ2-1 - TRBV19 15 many CASSMYSGLINEQFF TGTGCCAGTAGTATGTATTCAGGGTTGATCAATGAGCAGTTCTTC